These 10 T cell receptor beta chains were all obtained from the same sample, sequenced in a study of blood T cell repertoires in COVID-19. Only in-frame clones appear in the TCRdb table, and some are missing; sequencing was by immunoSEQ multiplex PCR. This table holds about 140,000 clones, about 76% found once. The sequenced sample consisted of peripheral blood. These receptors were taken from an elderly man with acute or convalescent COVID-19.

The chain's CDR3 is CASSYWDTGKSPLHF. Here the CDR3 DNA reads TGTGCCAGCAGTTACTGGGATACAGGAAAATCACCCCTCCACTTT. The rearrangement joins TRBV6-2 or TRBV6-3 to TRBJ1-6, with D perhaps matching TRBD1 (5 bases). V lost 1 base to trimming and J lost 10 bases, with 14 bases between them. CDR3 length equals 15 residues. Germline V gene data show CDR1 as MNHEY and CDR2 as SVGEGT.

The gene calls are TRBV24-1 and TRBJ1-5, with 8 bases identical to TRBD1. The V gene end was trimmed by 4 bases and the J gene end by 4 bases; junction bases not matched to a gene: 8. CDR1 is KGHDR and CDR2 is SFDVKD in the germline V gene. The CDR3 has 16 amino acids. DNA of the CDR3: TGTGCCACCAGTGACCGACGGACAGGGTTTAATCAGCCCCAGCATTTT. Its protein is CATSDRRTGFNQPQHF.

The V gene is TRBV13, the J gene TRBJ1-1, with no clear D. This CDR3 contains 13 residues. Between the trimmed V and J ends, which lost 5 bases and 6 bases, there was a span of 13 bases. CDR1 and CDR2 from the germline V gene are PRHDT and FYEKMQ (reference sequence). The CDR3 DNA is TGTGCCAGCAGCCTGCGCCGGAGGGCTGAAGCTTTCTTT. Translation: CASSLRRRAEAFF.

The chain employs TRBV14 and TRBJ1-1; no clear D gene. V shed 2 bases and J shed 4 bases, with 11 bases lying between them. Per germline, CDR1 SGHDN and CDR2 FVKESK. The CDR3 has 14 residues. CDR3 sequence (DNA): TGTGCCAGCAGCCAATCCGGGATCGGCACTGAAGCTTTCTTT. Translating gives CASSQSGIGTEAFF. The full variable domain, its missing parts supplied by reference TRBV14 and TRBJ1-1, is EAGVTQFPSHSVIEKGQTVTLRCDPISGHDNLYWYRRVMGKEIKFLLHFVKESKQDESGMPNNRFLAERTGGTYSTLKVQPAELEDSGVYFCASSQSGIGTEAFFGQGTRLTVV.

The count of this clone is one. The V gene is TRBV3-1 (or the pseudogene TRBV3-2), the J gene TRBJ2-2; weak D call: TRBD2 (7 bases). This CDR3 has 16 amino acids. Germline CDR1 LGHDT, CDR2 YNNKEL (reference sequence). V was shortened by 4 bases and J by 7 bases, with 19 bases between the two germline ends. The CDR3 sequence: CASSPRGGGVVGELFF. The CDR3 DNA is TGTGCCAGCAGCCCCAGGGGCGGGGGAGTTGTCGGGGAGCTGTTTTTT.

The chain is built from TRBV12-3 or TRBV12-4 and TRBJ2-5; 7 positions agree with TRBD1. The V and J ends lost 6 bases and 5 bases, in that order; junction bases with no gene match: 6. The CDR3 totals 13 residues. CDR3 sequence reads: CASRQGLGETQYF. The CDR3 DNA follows: TGTGCCAGCAGACAGGGGTTGGGGGAGACCCAGTACTTC.

The V call is TRBV7-8, the J call TRBJ1-1, with no clear D. The CDR3 contains 13 residues. The V end lost 5 bases, the J end lost 0 bases, and 7 bases lay between the germline ends. Per the germline V gene, CDR1 is SGHVS and CDR2 is FQNEAQ. In nucleotides, the CDR3 is TGTGCCAGCAGCCCCCTCCTGAACACTGAAGCTTTCTTT. This gives the protein CASSPLLNTEAFF.

The chain is built from TRBV10-2 and TRBJ2-1; 9 positions agree with TRBD2. CDR1 is WSHSY and CDR2 is SAAADI in the germline V gene. CDR3 size: 14 residues. V gave up 6 bases and J gave up 7 bases; unmatched junction bases: 7. This CDR3 reads CASSVAGAGNEQFF. CDR3 in DNA: TGCGCCAGCAGCGTAGCGGGGGCTGGAAATGAGCAGTTCTTC.

The chain is built from TRBV10-3 and TRBJ2-7; D ambiguous. The CDR3 contains 12 residues. Germline V gives CDR1 ENHRY, CDR2 SYGVKD. Trimming shortened V by 3 bases and J by 1 base, and 4 bases separated the two germline ends. In DNA form, the CDR3 reads TGTGCCATCAGTGACGGGTCCTACGAGCAGTACTTC. Protein product: CAISDGSYEQYF.

This clone was recorded many times. This chain links TRBV7-3 with TRBJ2-5; 7 nucleotides match TRBD1. Trimming removed 5 bases from V and 5 bases from J; junction bases left unmatched: 5. The germline V gene has CDR1 SGHTA and CDR2 FQGTGA. The CDR3 is made up of 13 amino acids. The CDR3 protein is CASSRGQLETQYF. The DNA for the CDR3 is TGTGCCAGCAGCCGGGGACAGCTCGAGACCCAGTACTTC.